The clone carrying this T cell receptor beta chain has ten or more counts. The target antigen is unknown. The TCR library protocol attached unique molecular identifiers to the individual cDNA molecules. TCRdb passed the 5' RACE reads through MiXCR, listing each CDR3 protein once. Among some 70,000 distinct CDR3 sequences listed, roughly 5% were seen once. This CDR3 contains 15 residues. CDR1 is MNHEY and CDR2 is SVGEGT in the germline V gene. V lost 0 bases and J lost 8; bases outside the gene matches: 9. This sample was taken from a study of early T cells in non-severe SARS-CoV-2 infection. Study-wide background: Whole-blood bulk RNA, unsorted, was sequenced, and chains were unpaired.

Broader study findings: Private and CD4 specificities were missed by VDJdb matching, which favored anti-spike CD8 responses.

The chain carries TRBV6-2 or TRBV6-3 and TRBJ1-2; 7 nucleotides match TRBD1. The material sequenced was whole blood. This TCR was sampled from an adult who was a healthcare worker with PCR-confirmed SARS-CoV-2 infection or an uninfected control (not recorded which). The CDR3 region is CASSYSMTGTGGYTF. The CDR3 bases are TGTGCCAGCAGTTACTCGATGACAGGGACGGGAGGCTACACCTTC.